The following is a T cell receptor beta chain sequence with its context. Its specificity is unknown. Compared with germline, one end of the junction differs, possibly owing to a read error. 60 Vbeta and 13 Jbeta primers were used in PCR. Assay used: immunoSEQ multiplex PCR; TCRdb lists only in-frame clones, some missing. The table lists 150,000 to 200,000 clones, roughly 85% of them singletons. This sample is drawn from a study of cytomegalovirus exposure and HLA in healthy donors. Study results and caveats: Cytomegalovirus association was listed for approximately 150 TCR beta chains.

Nominal health characterized the donors when sampled, though unrecorded immune exposures were likely. The TCR originated in a woman aged 45 to 65 in good health and CMV-seronegative. Sequencing was carried out using PBMCs.

The CDR3 reads CSSSPHLWRDTYNEQFF. For the CDR3, the DNA is TGTTCCAGCAGCCCCCACCTCTGGCGGGATACCTACAATGAGCAGTTCTTC. This chain connects TRBV7-9 to TRBJ2-1; perhaps TRBD2 as D (6 bases). CDR3 length: 17 amino acids. Germline V gene sequence: CDR1 SEHNR, CDR2 FQNEAQ (reference sequence).